Below, 8 T cell receptor beta chains from the same sample are listed, as sequenced in a study of blood T cell repertoires in COVID-19 (dated by TCRdb to the early 2020s). Library preparation employed the immunoSEQ multiplex PCR assay. TCRdb holds this immuneACCESS table with in-frame rearrangements only. Some clones are missing; in checked studies, unresolved V genes explain under half, and the rest has no known cause. This sample has about 250,000 clones in its table, and over 75% of those were observed once. The ten largest clones take up approximately 0.94% of the sample. Input material: peripheral blood. These receptors all stem from a human donor with COVID-19, enrolled during active disease. The donor label of this sample is uncertain.

The rearrangement uses TRBV25-1 and TRBJ1-1; TRBD1 aligns across 7 bases. V lost 2 bases to trimming and J lost 10 bases; unmatched junction nucleotides: 7. The CDR3 has 13 amino acids. Germline assignment: CDR1 MGHDK and CDR2 SYGVNS. The CDR3 DNA reads as TGTGCCAGCAGTGAAGGGGACAGACGAGCAGCTTTCTTT. This encodes CASSEGDRRAAFF.

The V and J genes are TRBV19 and TRBJ2-1; 8 positions agree with TRBD2. The ends lost 5 bases at V and 4 bases at J; junction bases unmatched: 10. The CDR3 totals 16 residues. Germline CDR1 is LNHDA and CDR2 is SQIVND (reference sequence). CDR3 amino acids: CASSPSGLAGYNEQFF. CDR3 nucleotide sequence: TGTGCCAGTAGTCCCTCGGGGCTAGCGGGTTACAATGAGCAGTTCTTC.

The chain links TRBV15 to TRBJ1-5; the D is unclear. The V and J ends lost 1 base and 2 bases respectively, with 12 bases between them. The CDR3 covers 16 residues. Germline V gene data show CDR1 as LNHNV and CDR2 as YYDKDF (reference sequence). The CDR3 is CATSRVYGAGNQPQHF. The CDR3 DNA reads as TGTGCCACCAGCAGAGTTTACGGTGCGGGCAATCAGCCCCAGCATTTT.

The J gene is TRBJ1-6, the V gene TRBV30, with 7 bases lining up with TRBD1. This CDR3 is 17 amino acids long. In germline, CDR1 is GTSNPN, CDR2 SVGIG (reference sequence). V was pared by 4 bases and J by 2 bases, with 11 bases of the junction left unmatched. The CDR3 region has the DNA TGTGCCTGGACCCCCCCGGACAGGAGTACCTATAATTCACCCCTCCACTTT. This translates into CAWTPPDRSTYNSPLHF.

J is TRBJ1-3 and V is TRBV30; TRBD1 is a possible D gene (6 bases). This CDR3 contains 14 residues. CDR1 and CDR2 from the germline V gene are GTSNPN and SVGIG (reference sequence). V lost 0 bases and J 7 bases, leaving 13 bases between the germline ends. CDR3 amino acids: CAWSVSAGDNTIYF. The DNA of the CDR3 is TGTGCCTGGAGTGTTTCGGCAGGGGATAACACCATATATTTT.

This clone is a singleton in its sample. The chain uses TRBV10-3 and TRBJ2-3; 12 bases match TRBD2. The CDR3 is 17 residues long. V lost 10 bases, J lost 0 bases, and 11 bases stayed unmatched. CDR1 is ENHRY and CDR2 is SYGVKD in the germline V gene. The CDR3 is CATTGLAGGRSTDTQYF. The CDR3 DNA reads TGTGCCACTACGGGCCTAGCGGGAGGGAGAAGCACAGATACGCAGTATTTT.

This chain uses TRBV28 with TRBJ1-1; no clear D. Between the trimmed V and J ends, which lost 7 bases and 6 bases, there was a span of 9 bases. The CDR3 loop spans 11 amino acids. The germline CDR1 and CDR2 sequences are MDHEN and SYDVKM. CDR3 region: CASTLEAEAFF. The CDR3 DNA sequence: TGTGCCAGCACCTTAGAGGCTGAAGCTTTCTTT.

The chain is built from TRBV19 and TRBJ2-1; 7 positions match TRBD2. Germline V gene sequence: CDR1 LNHDA, CDR2 SQIVND (reference sequence). The CDR3 is 14 residues long. Unmatched junction bases numbered 5, after V lost 3 bases and J lost 6 bases. Written as DNA, the CDR3 is TGTGCCAGTAGTATTCTGGCGGGAGCCAATGAGCAGTTCTTC. Its translation: CASSILAGANEQFF.